Listed below are T cell receptor beta chains from one sample, sequenced in a study of blood T cell repertoires in COVID-19. The protocol was immunoSEQ multiplex PCR, while the TCRdb copy is restricted to in-frame clones and leaves out a portion. The top ten clones hold roughly 1.6% of a sample with around 250,000 clones, 70% to 90% of them seen once. The sample consisted of PBMCs or T cells enriched from blood (not recorded which). Source of these receptors: a woman in her 50s who had recovered from COVID-19. The CDR3 runs from the conserved cysteine through the conserved F or W. The D gene is left open where the match is weak. Where a row states a size, it is once, few, many or the class of an expanded clone; other rows omit it.

j_gene | v_gene | d_gene | abundance | CDR3nt | CDR3aa
TRBJ2-2 | TRBV5-1 | TRBD1 | NA | TGCGCCAGCAGAGCAGGGGGTGGGAACACCGGGGAGCTGTTTTTT | CASRAGGGNTGELFF
TRBJ1-2 | TRBV28 | TRBD1 | NA | TGTGCCAGCAGTTTGGAGCACACAGGGGGCGTTGGCTACACCTTC | CASSLEHTGGVGYTF
TRBJ1-2 | TRBV12-3/TRBV12-4 | NA | NA | TGTGCCAGCAGTCCCTCAACAGGGATTTACTACACCTTC | CASSPSTGIYYTF
TRBJ2-2 | TRBV7-9 | NA | NA | TGTGCCAGCAGTCCTTCAGGGTATACCGGGGAGCTGTTTTTT | CASSPSGYTGELFF
TRBJ2-7 | TRBV7-8 | TRBD2 | NA | TGTGCCAGCAGCAAACTAGCGGGGGGAACCTACGAGCAGTACTTC | CASSKLAGGTYEQYF
TRBJ2-1 | TRBV3-1/TRBV3-2 | NA | NA | TGTGCCAGCAGCAACAGGGTTAGCTCCTACAATGAGCAGTTCTTC | CASSNRVSSYNEQFF
TRBJ2-1 | TRBV11-2 | NA | NA | TGTGCCAGCAGCTTTTTTGTGGGAGTGGCCTACAATGAGCAGTTCTTC | CASSFFVGVAYNEQFF
TRBJ2-4 | TRBV6-2/TRBV6-3 | NA | NA | TGTGCCAGCAGTTACCCTTCCGGGAGCTACAAAAACATTCAGTACTTC | CASSYPSGSYKNIQYF
TRBJ2-1 | TRBV7-2 | NA | NA | TGTGCCAGCAGCTTAGGTCGGGGGAGCTACAATGAGCAGTTCTTC | CASSLGRGSYNEQFF
TRBJ2-7 | TRBV3-1/TRBV3-2 | NA | NA | TGTGCCAGCAGCTCCCGCGGGGAGCCTTACGAGCAGTACTTC | CASSSRGEPYEQYF
TRBJ1-2 | TRBV9 | TRBD1 | NA | TGTGCCAGCAGGTCGTTGGGGCAGGGGGCGACCTATGGCTACACCTTC | CASRSLGQGATYGYTF
TRBJ1-2 | TRBV27 | TRBD1 | few | TGTGCCAGCAGTTTCCGGACAGGGGGCCATGGCTACACCTTC | CASSFRTGGHGYTF
TRBJ1-2 | TRBV5-1 | TRBD1 | once | TGCGCCAGCAGCTGGGGGACAGATAACTATGGCTACACCTTC | CASSWGTDNYGYTF
TRBJ1-1 | TRBV7-9 | NA | NA | TGTGCCAGCAGCACCGGGGGGGGCACTGAAGCTTTCTTT | CASSTGGGTEAFF
TRBJ2-2 | TRBV28 | TRBD2 | NA | TGTGCCAGCAGTTTAGGGGTAGGCGGGAGTTATACCGGGGAGCTGTTTTTT | CASSLGVGGSYTGELFF
TRBJ2-1 | TRBV27 | TRBD2 | NA | TGTGCCAGCAGACGCGGGGGATCCTACAATGAGCAGTTCTTC | CASRRGGSYNEQFF
TRBJ1-6 | TRBV27 | TRBD1 | NA | TGTGCCAGCAAGATGGGACAGCCTAATTCACCCCTCCACTTT | CASKMGQPNSPLHF
TRBJ2-3 | TRBV19 | TRBD1 | NA | TGTGCCAGTAGGACAGGGGGTGTCGTTGGCACAGATACGCAGTATTTT | CASRTGGVVGTDTQYF
TRBJ2-7 | TRBV7-2 | NA | once | TGTGCCAGCAGCCCCTTTAGGGGTAGCTCCTACGAGCAGTACTTC | CASSPFRGSSYEQYF
TRBJ1-1 | TRBV11-1 | TRBD1 | NA | TGTGCCAGCAGTTCTGAAACCGGGACAGGGACTGAAGCTTTCTTT | CASSSETGTGTEAFF
TRBJ1-2 | TRBV5-1 | NA | NA | TGCGCCAGCAGCAAAGACAGGCTAATTGGCTACACCTTC | CASSKDRLIGYTF
TRBJ1-5 | TRBV6-2/TRBV6-3 | NA | few | TGTGCCAGCAGTTATTCCGATCAGCCCCAGCATTTT | CASSYSDQPQHF
TRBJ1-3 | TRBV3-1/TRBV3-2 | TRBD1 | few | TGTGCCAGCAGCCCCTATGGACAGGCTGGGCACACCATATATTTT | CASSPYGQAGHTIYF
TRBJ2-3 | TRBV4-2 | TRBD1 | NA | TGTGCCAGCAGCCAGGACAGGGAGCGCGATACGCAGTATTTT | CASSQDRERDTQYF
TRBJ1-4 | TRBV25-1 | TRBD1 | NA | TGTGCCAGCAGTCTGGGACAGGGGGTCAAGGGTGAAAAACTGTTTTTT | CASSLGQGVKGEKLFF
TRBJ1-2 | TRBV6-1 | NA | NA | TGTGCCAGCAGTGAAAGAGGGCAGAGCTATGGCTACACCTTC | CASSERGQSYGYTF
TRBJ2-1 | TRBV28 | TRBD2 | NA | TGTGCCAGCGTAGGGACTAGCGGACACAATGAGCAGTTCTTC | CASVGTSGHNEQFF
TRBJ1-2 | TRBV2 | TRBD1 | NA | TGTGCCAGCAGTATTGGACAGGGGACCTATGGCTACACCTTC | CASSIGQGTYGYTF
TRBJ1-2 | TRBV28 | NA | NA | TGTGCCAGCAGTTTATCAGGTGGGGCCGACTATGGCTACACCTTC | CASSLSGGADYGYTF
TRBJ2-1 | TRBV18 | NA | NA | TGTGCCAGCTCACAGCGGACAGAAGGAAGATACAATGAGCAGTTCTTC | CASSQRTEGRYNEQFF
TRBJ1-4 | TRBV10-3 | TRBD1 | NA | TGTGCCATCAGCAGCGGACAGGGGGCGCGTGAAAAACTGTTTTTT | CAISSGQGAREKLFF
TRBJ2-1 | TRBV27 | NA | NA | TGTGCCAGCAGTTTTATCGGACAGAGAAATGAGCAGTTCTTC | CASSFIGQRNEQFF
TRBJ2-1 | TRBV20-1 | NA | NA | TGCAGTGCTAGTGGTCGGAGGTACCTGAATGAGCAGTTCTTC | CSASGRRYLNEQFF
TRBJ2-3 | TRBV9 | NA | once | TGTGCCAGCAGCGTAGGGACAGCCGGGGATACGCAGTATTTT | CASSVGTAGDTQYF
TRBJ2-7 | TRBV16 | TRBD2 | few | TGTGCCAGCAGCCCTCGCGGGGGGCTGATCAACGAGCAGTACTTC | CASSPRGGLINEQYF
TRBJ2-1 | TRBV6-2/TRBV6-3 | TRBD2 | NA | TGTGCCAGCAGTTACGGGCGGGAGCCCAATGAGCAGTTCTTC | CASSYGREPNEQFF
TRBJ2-5 | TRBV3-1/TRBV3-2 | TRBD2 | NA | TGTGCCAGCAGCCCTGGTAGCGCTAGCGGGGTAGAGACCCAGTACTTC | CASSPGSASGVETQYF
TRBJ1-2 | TRBV4-3 | TRBD1 | NA | TGCGCCAGCAGCCAAGACTTAGCAAGACAGGGAGCTTCCTATGGCTACACCTTC | CASSQDLARQGASYGYTF
TRBJ1-1 | TRBV5-1 | TRBD1 | NA | TGCGCCAGCAGAGCCCCGGGACAGGGGGCGAATACTGAAGCTTTCTTT | CASRAPGQGANTEAFF
TRBJ2-1 | TRBV2 | TRBD2 | NA | TGTGCCAGCAGACTAGCGGGAGGGCATTGGAATGAGCAGTTCTTC | CASRLAGGHWNEQFF
TRBJ2-2 | TRBV10-2 | TRBD2 | once | TGCGCCAGCAGTAAAACAGCGGGAAGGAACACCGGGGAGCTGTTTTTT | CASSKTAGRNTGELFF
TRBJ2-1 | TRBV14 | NA | NA | TGTGCCAGCAGCCTACTAGCTTACAATGAGCAGTTCTTC | CASSLLAYNEQFF
TRBJ2-1 | TRBV5-5 | TRBD2 | NA | TGTGCCAGCAACATAGCGGGAGGGTACAATGAGCAGTTCTTC | CASNIAGGYNEQFF
TRBJ2-2 | TRBV6-4 | NA | once | TGTGCCAGCAGTGACTCGTCAGAGAACACCGGGGAGCTGTTTTTT | CASSDSSENTGELFF
TRBJ2-2 | TRBV7-2 | NA | NA | TGTGCCAGCACTTCGTGGGGCGAGAACACCGGGGAGCTGTTTTTT | CASTSWGENTGELFF
TRBJ2-1 | TRBV4-2 | NA | few | TGTGCCAGCGGAGTGCAGTCCTACAATGAGCAGTTCTTC | CASGVQSYNEQFF
TRBJ1-4 | TRBV11-2 | NA | NA | TGTGCCAGCAGCTTAAGAGGGCGGGGTGAAAAACTGTTTTTT | CASSLRGRGEKLFF
TRBJ1-1 | TRBV7-3 | NA | NA | TGTGCCAGCAGCTTAATGTTGGGAGATGAAGCTTTCTTT | CASSLMLGDEAFF
TRBJ1-2 | TRBV14 | TRBD1 | NA | TGTGCCAGCAGCCAACACCCCGGACAGGGCGGCTATGGCTACACCTTC | CASSQHPGQGGYGYTF
TRBJ2-1 | TRBV5-1 | TRBD1 | NA | TGCGCCAGCAGCAGGTACAGGGGAGACAATGAGCAGTTCTTC | CASSRYRGDNEQFF
TRBJ1-6 | TRBV9 | NA | NA | TGTGCCAGCAGCGAAGGGACATCTGGTGCACCCCTCCACTTT | CASSEGTSGAPLHF
TRBJ2-7 | TRBV21-1 | NA | NA | TGTGCCAGCAGCAAAGCCGGCGGAGCGGGGGACGAGCAGTACTTC | CASSKAGGAGDEQYF
TRBJ2-1 | TRBV27 | TRBD2 | NA | TGTGCCAGCAGGAGCGGGAGGATGGATGAGCAGTTCTTC | CASRSGRMDEQFF
TRBJ2-2 | TRBV2 | NA | NA | TGTGCCAGCAGTGTATCGGGTTCTGGGGAGCTGTTTTTT | CASSVSGSGELFF
TRBJ2-1 | TRBV6-1 | NA | NA | TGTGCCAGCAGTGGGGGAGACTATCCGGCCACCCGTGAGCAGTTCTTC | CASSGGDYPATREQFF